This T cell receptor beta chain was recorded in a study of blood T cells in healthy people across ages. Then a second PCR, running about 6 to 12 cycles, was carried out with a sample-barcoded 5' primer and a J-beta primer mix. All cDNA molecules were each tagged by a template-switch adaptor with 12 random nucleotides. TCRdb processed the 5' RACE reads anew with MiXCR; each CDR3 protein has one entry. The sample holds roughly 800,000 distinct CDR3 sequences, less than 70% seen once. Looked up from germline, CDR1 is MNHNS and CDR2 is SASEGT. Trimming stripped 6 bases from V and 3 bases from J, with 9 bases between. The CDR3 consists of 13 residues.

Sample: blood. The TCR was taken from an elderly man in good health. This rearrangement joins TRBV6-1 to TRBJ2-1; D remains unclear. This CDR3 reads CASRRVGYNEQFF. Written as DNA, the CDR3 is TGTGCCAGCAGAAGGGTCGGCTACAATGAGCAGTTCTTC.